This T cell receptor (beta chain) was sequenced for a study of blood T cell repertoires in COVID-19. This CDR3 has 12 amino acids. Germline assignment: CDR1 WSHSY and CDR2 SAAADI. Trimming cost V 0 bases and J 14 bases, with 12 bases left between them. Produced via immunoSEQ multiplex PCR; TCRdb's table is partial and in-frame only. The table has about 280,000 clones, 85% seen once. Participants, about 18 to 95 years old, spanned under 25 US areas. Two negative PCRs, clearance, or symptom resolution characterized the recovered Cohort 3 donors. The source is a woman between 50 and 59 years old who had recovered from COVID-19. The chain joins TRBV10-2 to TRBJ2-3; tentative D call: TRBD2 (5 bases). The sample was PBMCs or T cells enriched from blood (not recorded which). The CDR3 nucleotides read TGCGCCAGCAGTGAGTCGACTACGAGTCGGTATTTT. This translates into CASSESTTSRYF.